This TCR beta chain derives from a study of blood T cell repertoires in COVID-19. Study-level background: Some COVID-19 samples were acute and others convalescent; all came from the United States, Italy and Spain.

The germline V gene has CDR1 SNHLY and CDR2 FYNNEI. CDR3 length equals 12 residues. The V end was cut by 7 bases, the J end by 5 bases, with 11 bases between. Here immunoSEQ multiplex PCR was the method, and the copy in TCRdb shows in-frame clones only, minus some. The sample has over 350,000 clones; roughly 88% are singletons. Sequencing was performed on peripheral blood. This chain connects TRBV2 to TRBJ2-5; maybe TRBD2 (5 bases). The TCR sequence derives from a woman in her thirties with active or convalescent COVID-19. DNA for the CDR3: TGTGCCAGCACCCCTAGCCGCGAGACCCAGTACTTC. Its translation is CASTPSRETQYF.